This T cell receptor (beta chain) was identified in a study of blood T cell repertoires in COVID-19. Whole-study context: COVID-19 samples collected from the United States, Italy and Spain covered acute and convalescent phases. PBMCs, B-cell-depleted T cells, or T cells provided the cDNA or gDNA that made up the material.

The V gene's germline CDR1 is LGHNA and CDR2 YSLEER. V was clipped by 3 bases and J by 5 bases; unmatched bases: 6. The length of the CDR3 is 15 residues. In the authors' workflow: Nucleated cell counts were estimated from reference gene primer amplification. Clones were sequenced by immunoSEQ multiplex PCR, and TCRdb holds only the in-frame ones, with some missing. Clone size and V and J calls were adopted from that table, with D and trimming inferred from the DNA. The sample carries 260,000 or so clones, 80% to 90% recorded once. Participant reports of clinical history set cohort assignment. The sequenced sample was PBMCs or T cells enriched from blood (not recorded which). The chain carries TRBV4-3 and TRBJ1-1; TRBD1 matches at 10 bases. The source is a young woman with acute COVID-19. The CDR3 is CASSHQDRGLTEAFF. The CDR3 nucleotides read TGCGCCAGCAGCCATCAGGACAGGGGGTTAACTGAAGCTTTCTTT.